The 24 T cell receptor beta chains in this list originate from one sample, sequenced in a study of T cells in Graves' hyperthyroidism and ophthalmopathy. There were TCR beta CDR3 regions amplified from RNA transcripts. During a first-round RT-PCR of the TCR CDR3, the HTBI primer set was used. TCRdb re-called the multiplex PCR reads with MiXCR, one entry per CDR3 protein. The table lists a few hundred thousand distinct CDR3 sequences, roughly 16% of them singletons. Sequencing was done on a sample of blood. These receptors originate from a woman aged 25 to 39 with Graves' ophthalmopathy.

Only a few counts were recorded for this clonotype. This chain connects TRBV4-3 to TRBJ2-1, with no clear D. Trimming took off 3 bases at V and 0 bases at J, with 15 bases between the two ends. Germline CDR1 reads LGHNA; CDR2 reads YSLEER. The CDR3 spans 17 residues. CDR3: CASSQEIENPSYNEQFF. Written as DNA, the CDR3 is TGCGCCAGCAGCCAGGAAATCGAGAACCCCTCCTACAATGAGCAGTTCTTC.

This clonotype was found a few times. CDR3 nucleotide sequence: TGTGCCAGCAGTGCACAGGGTCTCGATTCACCCCTCCACTTT. This codes for CASSAQGLDSPLHF. This sequence joins TRBV27 and TRBJ1-6, with D possibly matching TRBD1 (6 bases). The germline V and J ends were trimmed by 5 bases and 8 bases, with 13 bases remaining between them. The CDR3 has 14 amino acids. The germline V gene encodes CDR1 MNHEY and CDR2 SMNVEV (reference sequence).

The gene calls are TRBV11-2 and TRBJ1-1; TRBD1 might be the D (5 bases). Trimming stripped 1 base from V and 0 bases from J, with 12 bases between. This CDR3 has 16 amino acids. From germline, CDR1 is SGHAT and CDR2 FQNNGV. Here the CDR3 reads CASSLGRGGVNTEAFF. In nucleotides, the CDR3 is TGTGCCAGCAGCTTAGGCCGTGGGGGGGTGAACACTGAAGCTTTCTTT.

This clonotype was seen many times. This chain connects TRBV13 to TRBJ2-1; TRBD2 matches at 15 bases. The germline V gene encodes CDR1 PRHDT and CDR2 FYEKMQ (reference sequence). Trimming removed 5 bases from V and 6 bases from J; junction bases left unmatched: 2. CDR3 length: 15 residues. The CDR3 reads CASSKGLAGGNEQFF. Here the CDR3 DNA reads TGTGCCAGCAGCAAGGGACTAGCGGGAGGCAATGAGCAGTTCTTC.

About this clonotype itself: The CDR3 does not end in the conserved phenylalanine or tryptophan, so this is likely a read error. This chain links TRBV6-1 with TRBJ1-1; D gene ambiguous. From germline, CDR1 is MNHNS and CDR2 SASEGT. This CDR3 has 12 amino acids. The ends were cut back, 5 bases at V and 1 base at J, with 5 bases in the middle. This CDR3 is CASSPRNTEAFL. CDR3 nucleotide sequence: TGTGCCAGCAGTCCCCGGAACACTGAAGCTTTCCTT.

The chain is built from TRBV4-3 and TRBJ2-3, with 7 bases matching TRBD2. The germline V gene encodes CDR1 LGHNA and CDR2 YSLEER. The CDR3 totals 16 residues. Unmatched junction bases numbered 4, after V lost 0 bases and J lost 1 base. The CDR3 is CASSQELASGTDTQYF. CDR3 coding DNA: TGCGCCAGCAGCCAAGAACTAGCGTCAGGCACAGATACGCAGTATTTT.

This clonotype showed up many times. The chain has TRBV7-3 and TRBJ2-3, with TRBD2 as a possible D gene (7 bases). Trimming removed 5 bases at V and 3 bases at J, with 15 bases between. Germline lookup yields CDR1 SGHTA and CDR2 FQGTGA. There are 15 residues in the CDR3. Here the CDR3 DNA reads TGTGCCAGCAGCACGCAAGGGGGAGGGACAGATACGCAGTATTTT. It encodes CASSTQGGGTDTQYF.

This clonotype was seen a handful of times. The J gene is TRBJ2-3, the V gene TRBV7-2; D call uncertain. V lost 6 bases to trimming and J lost 2 bases, with 18 bases between them. Germline CDR1 reads SGHTA; CDR2 reads FQGNSA. The CDR3 has 16 residues. CDR3 sequence: CASRAASVSNTDTQYF. The CDR3 bases are TGTGCCAGCAGGGCAGCGTCTGTGTCTAACACAGATACGCAGTATTTT.

The J gene is TRBJ2-1, the V gene TRBV28, with 8 bases aligning to TRBD2. The CDR3 consists of 14 residues. V shed 6 bases and J 3 bases; nucleotides not matched to a gene: 4. Germline-derived CDR1 and CDR2 are MDHEN and SYDVKM. The chain's CDR3 is CASRRTSRYNEQFF. CDR3 coding DNA: TGTGCCAGCAGACGGACTAGCCGCTACAATGAGCAGTTCTTC.

A word on this clonotype: The junction departs from germline at one end; a sequencing error may be responsible. The rearrangement links TRBV15 to TRBJ2-2; 7 bases line up with TRBD2. The CDR3 loop spans 18 amino acids. Germline V gives CDR1 LNHNV, CDR2 YYDKDF (reference sequence). The CDR3 DNA follows: TGTGACACCAGCGGCAGACTAGCACTTACCCCTAACACCGGGGAGCTGTTTTTT. This codes for CDTSGRLALTPNTGELFF.

The sample holds many counts of this clonotype. The chain joins TRBV29-1 to TRBJ2-7; 8 bases map to TRBD2. The CDR3 consists of 16 residues. From germline, CDR1 is SQVTM and CDR2 ANQGSEA. With V trimmed by 6 bases and J by 0 bases, 13 bases remained unmatched. The CDR3 sequence is CSVALPTSGRSYEQYF. The CDR3 DNA is TGCAGCGTCGCTCTGCCCACTAGCGGACGCTCCTACGAGCAGTACTTC.

The rearrangement joins TRBV5-1 to TRBJ2-1; no firm D call. Germline CDR1 reads SGHRS; CDR2 reads YFSETQ. The CDR3 extends over 17 amino acids. V shed 0 bases and J shed 0 bases, with 13 bases lying between them. The DNA of the CDR3 is TGCGCCAGCAGCTTGGGAGGTAGCAGACACTCCTACAATGAGCAGTTCTTC. Translated, it gives CASSLGGSRHSYNEQFF.

In this sample, this clonotype turned up once. A read error may account for a junction end that differs from germline. The CDR3 sequence: CASSRTSGSYNKQFF. The CDR3 bases are TGTGCCAGCAGCCGAACTAGCGGCTCCTACAATAAGCAGTTCTTC. This chain links TRBV4-2 with TRBJ2-1; TRBD2 agrees at 8 bases. The CDR3 consists of 15 residues. CDR1 and CDR2 (germline): LGHNA, YNFKEQ.

This rearrangement joins TRBV4-3 to TRBJ1-2, with 9 bases identical to TRBD1. CDR3 size: 15 residues. Germline CDR1 reads LGHNA; CDR2 reads YSLEER. Trimming at V came to 0 bases and at J to 4 bases, leaving 3 bases not matched to a gene. The CDR3 sequence is CASSQDWTGVYGYTF. For the CDR3, the DNA is TGCGCCAGCAGCCAAGACTGGACAGGGGTCTATGGCTACACCTTC.

This clonotype showed up many times. The chain joins TRBV20-1 to TRBJ2-7; 8 nucleotides match TRBD2. The CDR3 has 15 amino acids. Trimming cost V 4 bases and J 6 bases; bases outside gene matches: 14. Germline lookup yields CDR1 DFQATT and CDR2 SNEGSKA (reference sequence). The DNA for the CDR3 is TGCAGTGCTACCCGGGGAGGCAAGGCGGGAGGCGAGCAGTACTTC. This sequence encodes CSATRGGKAGGEQYF.

This clonotype was detected many times. The rearrangement joins TRBV5-1 to TRBJ2-5; D perhaps matches TRBD1 (6 bases). V was clipped by 0 bases and J by 5 bases, with 14 bases between them. The CDR3 totals 15 residues. From germline, CDR1 is SGHRS and CDR2 YFSETQ. The CDR3 DNA is TGCGCCAGCAGCTTGGGGCCCAACAGGGAGGAGACCCAGTACTTC. Translation gives CASSLGPNREETQYF.

The rearrangement links TRBV27 to TRBJ2-7; 9 nucleotides line up with TRBD1. CDR3 size: 13 residues. Germline-derived CDR1 and CDR2 are MNHEY and SMNVEV (reference sequence). The J segment lost 6 bases and the V segment lost 5 bases, leaving 5 bases of the junction unmatched. Here the CDR3 DNA reads TGTGCCAGCAGTAAAGGGACAGGGATCGAGCAGTACTTC. It yields the protein CASSKGTGIEQYF.

The rearrangement links TRBV5-6 to TRBJ2-5; 11 positions match TRBD2. Germline CDR1 reads SGHDT; CDR2 reads YYEEEE. V lost 0 bases to trimming and J lost 5 bases; unmatched junction nucleotides: 9. The CDR3 loop spans 17 amino acids. Written as DNA, the CDR3 is TGTGCCAGCAGCTTGGGGCCCCCGACTAGCGGGAAGGAGACCCAGTACTTC. It encodes CASSLGPPTSGKETQYF.

As concerns this clonotype: This may arise from a read error, as a much more abundant clone is one base away. The CDR3 end shows no conserved phenylalanine or tryptophan, and so a read error is likely. The V call is TRBV6-5, the J call TRBJ2-1; 8 bases agree with TRBD1. The CDR3 loop spans 13 amino acids. The V and J ends lost 2 bases and 9 bases, in that order; junction bases with no gene match: 3. CDR1 and CDR2 (germline): MNHEY, SVGAGI. CDR3 region: CASSYEGQVEQFL. The CDR3 nucleotides are TGTGCCAGCAGTTACGAGGGACAGGTTGAGCAGTTCCTC.

This clonotype has a count of ten or more. The rearrangement links TRBV12-3 or TRBV12-4 to TRBJ1-5, with D maybe TRBD1 (5 bases). This CDR3 comprises 16 residues. V lost 2 bases to trimming and J lost 2 bases, with 13 bases between them. CDR3 DNA sequence: TGTGCCAGCAGTTTATACCCAGGGTGGGGCAATCAGCCCCAGCATTTT. Encoded protein: CASSLYPGWGNQPQHF.

V usage is TRBV24-1 and J usage is TRBJ1-1; D is undetermined. The ends were cut back, 8 bases at V and 3 bases at J, with 15 bases in the middle. The CDR3 contains 14 residues. Germline CDR1 is KGHDR and CDR2 is SFDVKD. The CDR3 region is CATTSGRADTEAFF. The CDR3 bases are TGTGCCACCACCTCGGGAAGGGCGGACACTGAAGCTTTCTTT.

This clonotype has at least ten counts. The chain has TRBV20-1 and TRBJ2-7; D might be TRBD1 (6 bases). Germline V gives CDR1 DFQATT, CDR2 SNEGSKA (reference sequence). The V and J ends lost 6 bases and 3 bases respectively, with 15 bases between them. There are 13 residues in the CDR3. The CDR3 DNA follows: TGCAGTGCCCCACAGGGTCAGATCTACGAGCAGTACTTC. This sequence encodes CSAPQGQIYEQYF.

This clonotype appeared many times. The rearrangement joins TRBV3-1 to TRBJ2-1; D might be TRBD2 (6 bases). The V end lost 0 bases, the J end lost 10 bases, and 13 bases lay between the germline ends. The length of the CDR3 is 14 residues. CDR1 is LGHDT, CDR2 YNNKEL, per germline (reference sequence). Here the CDR3 DNA reads TGTGCCAGCAGCCAAGAAATCTGGGGAGGCGAGCAGTTCTTC. Protein: CASSQEIWGGEQFF.

The V gene is TRBV19, the J gene TRBJ1-2; D perhaps matches TRBD1 (5 bases). V lost 2 bases to trimming and J lost 4 bases, with 14 bases between them. Germline values: CDR1 LNHDA, CDR2 SQIVND (reference sequence). The CDR3 is 15 residues long. CDR3 bases: TGTGCCAGTAGTATAACTCTCCAGGGTGCCTATGGCTACACCTTC. It yields the protein CASSITLQGAYGYTF.